One and the same sample provided the 21 T cell receptor beta chains below, sequenced in a study of cytomegalovirus exposure and HLA in healthy donors. PCR employed 60 Vbeta and 13 Jbeta primers. Profiling relied on immunoSEQ multiplex PCR, and the TCRdb table lists in-frame clones only, not all of them. The profile shows 150,000 to 200,000 clones, about 85% of them singletons. The sequencing sample was made of PBMCs. Receptor source: a girl aged 10 to 17 in good health and CMV-seropositive.

This rearrangement joins TRBV27 to TRBJ2-7, with 7 bases aligning to TRBD2. CDR1 is MNHEY and CDR2 is SMNVEV in the germline V gene (reference sequence). The CDR3 is 16 residues long. V lost 0 bases and J lost 6; bases outside the gene matches: 11. The CDR3 nucleotides are TGTGCCAGCAGTTTATCGTCCGTAGCGGGCCGGGTCGAGCAGTACTTC. Residues: CASSLSSVAGRVEQYF.

The chain links TRBV30 to TRBJ2-1; 8 bases agree with TRBD2. This CDR3 is 13 amino acids long. Germline assignment: CDR1 GTSNPN and CDR2 SVGIG (reference sequence). V was clipped by 8 bases and J by 8 bases; unmatched bases: 11. The CDR3 DNA follows: TGTGCCAGACGGACGGGAGGGCCTTATGAGCAGTTCTTC. Protein product: CARRTGGPYEQFF. Complete variable domain (other parts from reference TRBV30 and TRBJ2-1): SQTIHQWPATLVQPVGSPLSLECTVEGTSNPNLYWYRQAAGRGLQLLFYSVGIGQISSEVPQNLSASRPQDRQFILSSKKLLLSDSGFYLCARRTGGPYEQFFGPGTRLTVL.

J is TRBJ2-7 and V is TRBV5-1, with 10 bases lining up with TRBD1. The CDR3 runs to 15 residues. The J segment lost 5 bases and the V segment lost 0 bases, leaving 5 bases of the junction unmatched. CDR1 is SGHRS, CDR2 YFSETQ, per germline. The CDR3 DNA is TGCGCCAGCAGCTTGGCCGGGACAGGGGTAGACGAGCAGTACTTC. This encodes CASSLAGTGVDEQYF.

The rearrangement uses TRBV19 and TRBJ2-3; 7 bases agree with TRBD2. Germline values: CDR1 LNHDA, CDR2 SQIVND (reference sequence). Losses at the gene ends were 2 bases for V and 3 bases for J; bases not matched to a gene: 5. CDR3 length: 15 residues. In nucleotides, the CDR3 is TGTGCCAGTAGTATACTGGCGGGAGCGACAGATACGCAGTATTTT. Its translation: CASSILAGATDTQYF.

In DNA, the CDR3 is TGTGCCAGCTCAATCCAGGGGGCCGGGGAGCTGTTTTTT. As protein: CASSIQGAGELFF. The chain couples TRBV18 to TRBJ2-2; 7 bases are a match to TRBD1. V shed 5 bases and J 6 bases; nucleotides not matched to a gene: 3. The CDR3 runs to 13 residues. Germline-derived CDR1 and CDR2 are KGHSH and LQKENI.

This clone was recorded only once. The chain uses TRBV6-5 and TRBJ1-1, with a possible D match to TRBD1 (5 bases). The germline gives CDR1 MNHEY, CDR2 SVGAGI. Trimming left V 2 bases short and J 6 bases short, with 19 bases between. This CDR3 has 16 amino acids. The CDR3, as DNA: TGTGCCAGCAGTTACGATTTTCTGGGGGGGGATTCTGAAGCTTTCTTT. Translating gives CASSYDFLGGDSEAFF.

This chain joins TRBV2 and TRBJ2-6, with D unclear. Trimming shortened V by 6 bases and J by 0 bases, and 9 bases separated the two germline ends. The CDR3 runs to 15 residues. Germline CDR1 reads SNHLY; CDR2 reads FYNNEI. Here the CDR3 reads CASRAELSGANVLTF. DNA of the CDR3: TGTGCCAGCAGGGCGGAACTCTCTGGGGCCAACGTCCTGACTTTC.

The genes are TRBV19 and TRBJ2-5, with 8 bases identical to TRBD2. This CDR3 has 15 residues. The germline V gene has CDR1 LNHDA and CDR2 SQIVND (reference sequence). J gave up 4 bases and V 4 bases, and 8 bases lay outside the gene matches. CDR3 residues: CASSTPWLAGETQYF. The DNA for the CDR3 is TGTGCCAGTAGTACCCCCTGGCTAGCGGGAGAGACCCAGTACTTC.

V gene TRBV10-3 combines with J gene TRBJ2-7, with 10 bases matching TRBD1. The germline V gene has CDR1 ENHRY and CDR2 SYGVKD. J gave up 4 bases and V 5 bases, and 14 bases lay outside the gene matches. The CDR3 contains 17 residues. The CDR3 coding sequence is TGTGCCATCAGTCCGTTTTCCCGACAGGGGGCAAGGTACGAGCAGTACTTC. Translation gives CAISPFSRQGARYEQYF.

This chain joins TRBV11-2 and TRBJ2-3; 10 bases map to TRBD1. V was clipped by 5 bases and J by 3 bases; unmatched bases: 8. In germline, CDR1 is SGHAT, CDR2 FQNNGV. The CDR3 has 16 residues. CDR3 sequence: CASSPEPGQGTDTQYF. The CDR3 DNA sequence: TGTGCCAGCAGCCCCGAACCGGGACAGGGGACAGATACGCAGTATTTT.

This rearrangement joins TRBV29-1 to TRBJ1-5; D perhaps matches TRBD1 (6 bases). Germline values: CDR1 SQVTM, CDR2 ANQGSEA. Trimming took 6 bases from V and 0 from J, leaving 12 bases between them. CDR3 length equals 14 residues. CDR3 in DNA: TGCAGCGTCCGGGACACCGATAGCAATCAGCCCCAGCATTTT. Protein product: CSVRDTDSNQPQHF.

The J gene is TRBJ2-1, the V gene TRBV4-1, with TRBD2 identical over 8 bases. Germline V lookup: CDR1 MGHRA, CDR2 YSYEKL. Unmatched junction bases numbered 18, after V lost 1 base and J lost 10 bases. This CDR3 is built from 18 residues. The CDR3 nucleotides read TGCGCCAGCAGCCAAGGGGATGGGGGGTCTAGCGGGCTCGGGGAGCAGTTCTTC. Its protein product is CASSQGDGGSSGLGEQFF.

The chain employs TRBV2 and TRBJ1-4, with TRBD1 as a possible D gene (5 bases). The germline gives CDR1 SNHLY, CDR2 FYNNEI. CDR3 length: 16 amino acids. V gave up 5 bases and J gave up 0 bases, with 13 bases separating them. For the CDR3, the DNA is TGTGCCAGCAGTCATCTACAGGATTCAACTAATGAAAAACTGTTTTTT. As protein: CASSHLQDSTNEKLFF.

This clone was seen only a few times. The chain has TRBV5-4 and TRBJ1-1, with D maybe TRBD1 (5 bases). Trimming removed 2 bases from V and 7 bases from J, with 12 bases in between. CDR3 length: 13 amino acids. Per the germline V gene, CDR1 is SGHNT and CDR2 is YYREEE (reference sequence). CDR3 DNA: TGTGCCAGCAGCTTTTACTCCGACAGTGAAGCTTTCTTT. Translating gives CASSFYSDSEAFF.

V gene TRBV19 combines with J gene TRBJ2-1; a possible D gene is TRBD2 (6 bases). From germline, CDR1 is LNHDA and CDR2 SQIVND (reference sequence). This CDR3 has 16 residues. Trimming shortened V by 5 bases and J by 0 bases, and 14 bases separated the two germline ends. DNA of the CDR3: TGTGCCAGTAGTGCTCCTAGCGCTAGCTCCTACAATGAGCAGTTCTTC. Translating it yields CASSAPSASSYNEQFF. The full variable domain, rest sourced from reference TRBV19 and TRBJ2-1, is DGGITQSPKYLFRKEGQNVTLSCEQNLNHDAMYWYRQDPGQGLRLIYYSQIVNDFQKGDIAEGYSVSREKKESFPLTVTSAQKNPTAFYLCASSAPSASSYNEQFFGPGTRLTVL.

This clone has more than one count but fewer than ten. V gene TRBV28 combines with J gene TRBJ1-2, with 7 nucleotides matching TRBD1. Germline CDR1 reads MDHEN; CDR2 reads SYDVKM. CDR3 length equals 12 residues. V lost 6 bases to trimming and J lost 5 bases; unmatched junction nucleotides: 3. CDR3 DNA: TGTGCCAGCAGCCGGGACAGTTATGGCTACACCTTC. This translates into CASSRDSYGYTF.

This chain joins TRBV13 and TRBJ1-4; TRBD1 aligns across 8 bases. CDR3 length equals 14 residues. Trimming removed 3 bases from V and 7 bases from J; junction bases left unmatched: 4. The germline CDR1 and CDR2 sequences are PRHDT and FYEKMQ (reference sequence). CDR3 sequence reads: CASSFRQGTEKLFF. The CDR3, as DNA: TGTGCCAGCAGCTTCCGACAGGGGACTGAAAAACTGTTTTTT. The full variable domain, with the rest looked up from reference TRBV13 and TRBJ1-4, is AAGVIQSPRHLIKEKRETATLKCYPIPRHDTVYWYQQGPGQDPQFLISFYEKMQSDKGSIPDRFSAQQFSDYHSELNMSSLELGDSALYFCASSFRQGTEKLFFGSGTQLSVL.

Written as DNA, the CDR3 is TGTGCCTGGAGTCCGGGACTAGCGGTACTCACAGATACGCAGTATTTT. The encoded protein is CAWSPGLAVLTDTQYF. The chain recombines TRBV30 with TRBJ2-3, with TRBD2 matching over 11 bases. The CDR3 sequence is 16 residues long. Per the germline V gene, CDR1 is GTSNPN and CDR2 is SVGIG (reference sequence). The trim removed 2 bases at V and 2 bases at J, leaving 6 bases unmatched.

About this clone itself: The junction departs from germline at one end; a sequencing error may be responsible. This chain links TRBV5-4 with TRBJ1-2, with 9 bases that match TRBD1. The CDR3 is 13 residues long. Looked up from germline, CDR1 is SGHNT and CDR2 is YYREEE (reference sequence). The DNA for the CDR3 is TGTGCCAGCAGGTTGGGGACAGGGAGCGGCTACACCTTC. Amino acids: CASRLGTGSGYTF.

The V call is TRBV5-1, the J call TRBJ1-1, with TRBD1 as a possible D gene (5 bases). The CDR3 is 14 residues long. The germline V and J ends were trimmed by 6 bases and 0 bases, with 12 bases remaining between them. Germline V lookup: CDR1 SGHRS, CDR2 YFSETQ. CDR3 sequence: CASTSGNMNTEAFF. In DNA form, the CDR3 reads TGCGCCAGCACATCAGGGAATATGAACACTGAAGCTTTCTTT.

CDR3 sequence (DNA): TGTGCCAGCACCGGGGTTTTAACCCAGTACTTC. This translates into CASTGVLTQYF. This chain connects TRBV5-8 to TRBJ2-5, with D possibly TRBD2 on 5 matching bases. Trimming stripped 6 bases from V and 8 bases from J, with 11 bases between. The CDR3 contains 11 residues. Germline CDR1 reads SGHTS; CDR2 reads YDEGEE.